This T cell receptor (beta chain) came from a study of T-cell memory formation after mild COVID-19. Study information: TCR clusters were mostly confined to one donor each.

This clonotype has more than one count but fewer than ten. Its cognate antigen is unknown. Each CDR3 protein is one row after TCRdb ran MiXCR on the 5' RACE reads. Among around 400,000 distinct CDR3 sequences listed, approximately 24% were seen once. CDR3 length: 15 residues. V lost 5 bases and J 4 bases, leaving 15 bases between the germline ends. Per the germline V gene, CDR1 is SGHVS and CDR2 is FQNEAQ. General observations from the study: The study found contracting CD4+ clones mainly in CM and EM and contracting CD8+ clones in EMRA. Contracting clones, day 15 to 85, had balanced CD4/CD8, and later expanders favored CD4+.

The chain couples TRBV7-8 to TRBJ2-1, with D hard to call. Sequences were obtained from PBMCs or a T cell subset sorted from them (not recorded which). The TCR sequence derives from an adult woman who had mild COVID-19 (a few samples of this study predate the infection). Cell type and time point are not known. The CDR3 DNA reads as TGTGCCAGCAGCCCCCCCGGAATCGGGTACAATGAGCAGTTCTTC. This translates into CASSPPGIGYNEQFF.